This passage covers 20 T cell receptor beta chains from one sample sequenced in a study of blood T cell repertoires in COVID-19. Libraries were prepared by immunoSEQ multiplex PCR; TCRdb keeps only in-frame clonotypes and omits some of them. The data contain about 250,000 clones, nearly 90% of them singletons. Sequencing was performed on peripheral blood. All receptors come from an older woman with COVID-19, enrolled during active disease.

This rearrangement joins TRBV7-2 to TRBJ1-1; no reliable D call. V gave up 1 base and J gave up 5 bases, with 5 bases separating them. The CDR3 runs to 12 residues. Germline CDR1 SGHTA, CDR2 FQGNSA. The CDR3 protein is CASSLGVTEAFF. The CDR3, as DNA: TGTGCCAGCAGCTTAGGTGTAACTGAAGCTTTCTTT.

The genes are TRBV9 and TRBJ1-2; D remains ambiguous. Germline V gene data show CDR1 as SGDLS and CDR2 as YYNGEE. V was cut by 0 bases and J by 0 bases, with 9 bases left in between. The CDR3 is 15 amino acids. In nucleotides, the CDR3 is TGTGCCAGCAGCGTAGACTGGGCCTCTAACTATGGCTACACCTTC. Translation: CASSVDWASNYGYTF.

This clone was recorded only once. The identical CDR3 is also encoded by other nucleotide sequences in the sample. The J gene is TRBJ1-5, the V gene TRBV2, with 7 bases identical to TRBD1. Trimming took 9 bases from V and 3 from J; bases not matched to a gene: 5. The CDR3 is 13 amino acids. From germline, CDR1 is SNHLY and CDR2 FYNNEI. The CDR3 loop is CASDRAANQPQHF. CDR3 in DNA: TGTGCCAGTGACAGGGCTGCCAATCAGCCCCAGCATTTT. Supplemented by reference TRBV2 and TRBJ1-5, the full variable domain reads EPEVTQTPSHQVTQMGQEVILRCVPISNHLYFYWYRQILGQKVEFLVSFYNNEISEKSEIFDDQFSVERPDGSNFTLKIRSTKLEDSAMYFCASDRAANQPQHFGDGTRLSIL.

The V gene is TRBV7-9, the J gene TRBJ2-1, with 7 bases matching TRBD2. The CDR3 is 13 residues long. Per germline, CDR1 SEHNR and CDR2 FQNEAQ (reference sequence). After removal of 2 bases from V and 9 bases from J, the junction contained 4 bases not matched to a gene. The CDR3 protein is CASSLRSGGEQFF. CDR3 coding DNA: TGTGCCAGCAGCTTAAGGTCGGGAGGTGAGCAGTTCTTC.

A remark on this clone: Other nucleotide sequences from this sample produce the same CDR3. The genes are TRBV4-1 and TRBJ1-5; 7 bases match TRBD1. The CDR3 is made up of 14 amino acids. Losses at the gene ends were 1 base for V and 4 bases for J; bases not matched to a gene: 1. Germline-derived CDR1 and CDR2 are MGHRA and YSYEKL. The CDR3 loop is CASSQGQGNQPQHF. The CDR3 DNA reads TGCGCCAGCAGCCAAGGACAGGGAAATCAGCCCCAGCATTTT.

V usage is TRBV5-4 and J usage is TRBJ1-1; 7 nucleotides align to TRBD1. This CDR3 spans 17 amino acids. V lost 1 base and J lost 5; bases outside the gene matches: 14. Germline V gives CDR1 SGHNT, CDR2 YYREEE (reference sequence). CDR3 bases: TGTGCCAGCAGCTTGCCAGTCGGTTCAGGGGGATTGACTGAAGCTTTCTTT. It specifies CASSLPVGSGGLTEAFF.

The genes are TRBV20-1 and TRBJ2-7; 8 nucleotides line up with TRBD1. The CDR3 loop spans 11 amino acids. Germline CDR1 reads DFQATT; CDR2 reads SNEGSKA (reference sequence). V shed 3 bases, J shed 6 bases, and the junction held 1 base outside the gene matches. CDR3 in DNA: TGCAGTGCTAGCGACAGGGGCGAGCAGTACTTC. Protein product: CSASDRGEQYF.

Note on this clone: The same CDR3 also results from other DNA sequences found in this sample. The genes are TRBV7-2 and TRBJ1-1, with 9 bases that match TRBD1. The CDR3 sequence is 14 residues long. The germline CDR1 and CDR2 sequences are SGHTA and FQGNSA. Trimming cost V 1 base and J 5 bases; bases outside gene matches: 2. CDR3 in DNA: TGTGCCAGCAGCTTAGACAGGGGGCGTACTGAAGCTTTCTTT. Protein product: CASSLDRGRTEAFF.

The V call is TRBV6-5, the J call TRBJ2-7, with D possibly TRBD2 on 6 matching bases. This CDR3 spans 11 amino acids. The germline V and J ends were trimmed by 6 bases and 6 bases, with 9 bases remaining between them. Germline values: CDR1 MNHEY, CDR2 SVGAGI. The CDR3 nucleotides read TGTGCCAGCAGCCCGGGAGTCGAGCAGTACTTC. This gives the protein CASSPGVEQYF.

V is TRBV19 and J is TRBJ1-1, with 10 positions matching TRBD1. There are 13 residues in the CDR3. V shed 6 bases and J 10 bases; nucleotides not matched to a gene: 8. Per the germline V gene, CDR1 is LNHDA and CDR2 is SQIVND (reference sequence). In DNA, the CDR3 is TGTGCCAGTAGAACCCGGACAGGGGGGCCAGCTTTCTTT. Translated: CASRTRTGGPAFF.

CDR3 in DNA: TGCGCCAGCAGCTTAAGCGGGGGGGCCAACGAGCAGTACTTC. Its protein product is CASSLSGGANEQYF. This chain links TRBV5-1 with TRBJ2-7; 10 bases are shared with TRBD2. Germline values: CDR1 SGHRS, CDR2 YFSETQ. V gave up 2 bases and J gave up 5 bases; unmatched junction bases: 4. The CDR3 totals 14 residues.

This chain joins TRBV9 and TRBJ2-5, with TRBD2 matching 15 bases. The CDR3 spans 16 residues. Germline trimming cut 3 bases from V and 5 bases from J; bases unmatched to any gene: 5. CDR1 SGDLS and CDR2 YYNGEE come from the germline V gene. This CDR3 is CASSGRTSGGVETQYF. The CDR3 region has the DNA TGTGCCAGCAGCGGACGGACTAGCGGGGGGGTGGAGACCCAGTACTTC.

The table lists this clone with a count of one. V gene TRBV5-5 combines with J gene TRBJ1-4; a weak D match, TRBD1 (5 bases). Germline CDR1 is SGHKS and CDR2 is YYEKEE (reference sequence). Trimming cost V 0 bases and J 14 bases, with 20 bases left between them. The CDR3 spans 15 residues. CDR3 protein: CASSLEAGVPFVLFF. The DNA for the CDR3 is TGTGCCAGCAGCTTGGAAGCGGGGGTGCCCTTCGTGCTGTTTTTT.

The rearrangement uses TRBV9 and TRBJ2-3; D is perhaps TRBD1 (5 bases). Trimming removed 2 bases at V and 1 base at J, with 11 bases between. The CDR3 is made up of 15 amino acids. Germline loops: CDR1 SGDLS, CDR2 YYNGEE. The CDR3 DNA follows: TGTGCCAGCAGCGTCGACCAAGGGGGCACAGATACGCAGTATTTT. Translation: CASSVDQGGTDTQYF.

Written as DNA, the CDR3 is TGTGCCAGCAGCTTAAGAGGGAGTTCACCCCTCCACTTT. Protein: CASSLRGSSPLHF. The rearrangement links TRBV7-2 to TRBJ1-6; D gene unclear. V gave up 2 bases and J gave up 9 bases, with 8 bases separating them. Per germline, CDR1 SGHTA and CDR2 FQGNSA. The CDR3 loop spans 13 amino acids.

The genes are TRBV6-6 and TRBJ2-3, with no clear D. The V gene lost 0 bases and the J gene lost 1 base, with 5 bases spanning the gap. The germline V gene has CDR1 MNHNY and CDR2 SVGAGI (reference sequence). This CDR3 comprises 14 residues. The CDR3 loop is CASSYSGGTDTQYF. The DNA of the CDR3 is TGTGCCAGCAGTTACTCGGGCGGCACAGATACGCAGTATTTT.

This sequence joins TRBV27 and TRBJ1-6, with 11 nucleotides matching TRBD1. Germline-derived CDR1 and CDR2 are MNHEY and SMNVEV (reference sequence). This CDR3 has 15 amino acids. Unmatched junction bases numbered 5, after V lost 6 bases and J lost 7 bases. The CDR3 coding sequence is TGTGCCAGCAGCGCCGGGACAGGGGGGAATTCACCCCTCCACTTT. Its protein is CASSAGTGGNSPLHF.

The V gene is TRBV10-3, the J gene TRBJ1-3; tentatively, D is TRBD1 (5 bases). This CDR3 is 13 amino acids long. Looked up from germline, CDR1 is ENHRY and CDR2 is SYGVKD. V lost 10 bases to trimming and J lost 4 bases, with 14 bases between them. In DNA, the CDR3 is TGTGCCACCGCAGGGTCTCCCGGAAACACCATATATTTT. Its translation: CATAGSPGNTIYF.

This clone was observed many times. The chain has TRBV4-3 and TRBJ2-2, with 8 bases aligning to TRBD1. The CDR3 runs to 17 residues. J lost 2 bases, V lost 2 bases, and 7 bases had no gene match. Looked up from germline, CDR1 is LGHNA and CDR2 is YSLEER. The chain's CDR3 is CASSQYQGAINTGELFF. The CDR3 DNA is TGCGCCAGCAGCCAATACCAGGGGGCGATTAACACCGGGGAGCTGTTTTTT.

On this clone: This sample includes further DNA sequences coding for the same CDR3. Here the CDR3 DNA reads TGTGCCAGCAGTTTATCGGGGGGGGATACGCAGTATTTT. Encoded protein: CASSLSGGDTQYF. This sequence joins TRBV27 and TRBJ2-3; 7 positions match TRBD2. Trimming took 0 bases from V and 6 from J; bases not matched to a gene: 0. Germline loops: CDR1 MNHEY, CDR2 SMNVEV (reference sequence). The CDR3 extends over 13 amino acids.